The 8 T cell receptor beta chains listed next were all sequenced from one sample in a study of blood T cell repertoires in COVID-19. Generated by immunoSEQ multiplex PCR, the TCRdb table keeps only in-frame clones and is missing some. The top ten hold approximately 19% of the sample, which has 100,000 or so clones, around 74% seen once. The sample consisted of peripheral blood. The receptors originated from a woman aged 65 to 85 with acute or convalescent COVID-19.

As DNA, the CDR3 is TGTGCCAGCAGCGTTAGGGGGTTGGACACTGAAGCTTTCTTT. Its protein product is CASSVRGLDTEAFF. V and J are TRBV9 and TRBJ1-1, with a tentative D call TRBD1 (6 bases). This CDR3 has 14 amino acids. CDR1 and CDR2 (germline): SGDLS, YYNGEE. V lost 2 bases, J lost 3 bases, and 11 bases lay in between.

This chain links TRBV4-1 with TRBJ1-2, with a weak D call TRBD1 (5 bases). V was shortened by 4 bases and J by 2 bases, with 17 bases between the two germline ends. CDR1 is MGHRA, CDR2 YSYEKL, per germline. This CDR3 is 16 amino acids long. The CDR3 protein is CASSLNGAGENYGYTF. The CDR3 DNA is TGCGCCAGCAGCCTAAACGGTGCGGGGGAGAACTATGGCTACACCTTC.

J is TRBJ1-2 and V is TRBV15, with D unclear. Germline CDR1 and CDR2: LNHNV and YYDKDF (reference sequence). CDR3 length: 12 amino acids. Trimming shortened V by 0 bases and J by 4 bases, and 3 bases separated the two germline ends. The CDR3 region has the DNA TGTGCCACCAGCAGAGATCGCTATGGCTACACCTTC. Protein product: CATSRDRYGYTF.

V gene TRBV7-7 combines with J gene TRBJ2-5, with TRBD1 matching over 7 bases. Trimming cost V 5 bases and J 5 bases; bases outside gene matches: 8. The CDR3 extends over 14 amino acids. The germline gives CDR1 SSHAT, CDR2 FNYEAQ (reference sequence). CDR3 coding DNA: TGTGCCAGCAGCCCAGACAGGGAAAGTGAGACCCAGTACTTC. Its protein product is CASSPDRESETQYF. The full variable domain, completed using reference TRBV7-7 and TRBJ2-5, is GAGVSQSPRYKVTKRGQDVTLRCDPISSHATLYWYQQALGQGPEFLTYFNYEAQPDKSGLPSDRFSAERPEGSISTLTIQRTEQRDSAMYRCASSPDRESETQYFGPGTRLLVL.

The count of this clone is one. V is TRBV4-1 and J is TRBJ1-1; 8 nucleotides match TRBD1. J lost 6 bases, V lost 3 bases, and 15 bases had no gene match. The CDR3 is 17 residues long. Germline CDR1 and CDR2: MGHRA and YSYEKL. This chain's CDR3 is CASSHLRGQGSEAEAFF. As DNA, the CDR3 is TGCGCCAGCAGCCATCTCAGGGGGCAAGGGTCTGAGGCTGAAGCTTTCTTT.

The chain is built from TRBV28 and TRBJ1-1; D uncertain. V shed 4 bases and J shed 5 bases, with 8 bases lying between them. This CDR3 spans 12 amino acids. Germline V gene data show CDR1 as MDHEN and CDR2 as SYDVKM. The CDR3 nucleotides read TGTGCCAGCAGTTCCCCGACAACTGAAGCTTTCTTT. Protein: CASSSPTTEAFF.

The V call is TRBV4-3, the J call TRBJ1-6; D is uncertain. CDR1 and CDR2 (germline): LGHNA, YSLEER. The CDR3 is made up of 13 amino acids. The V gene lost 1 base and the J gene lost 8 bases, with 6 bases spanning the gap. The CDR3 nucleotides are TGCGCCAGCAGCCAAGTCGCGGATTCACCCCTCCACTTT. Amino acids: CASSQVADSPLHF.

The chain combines TRBV10-3 with TRBJ2-7, with D perhaps matching TRBD1 (6 bases). Per the germline V gene, CDR1 is ENHRY and CDR2 is SYGVKD. The CDR3 length is 14 residues. V dropped 11 bases and J dropped 4 bases, with 21 bases sitting between them. CDR3 nucleotides: TGTGCCTTCCCTAAGGCAGGGGACGAGTACGAGCAGTACTTC. Protein: CAFPKAGDEYEQYF.